The source of this TCR beta chain is a study of blood T cell repertoires in COVID-19. Study information: Sites in the United States, Italy and Spain provided acute and convalescent COVID-19 samples. The cDNA or gDNA used as material had been derived from T cells, B-cell-depleted T cells, or PBMCs.

Enrolled during active infection, Seattle patients were then followed longitudinally. Per the authors' pipeline: Amplification from reference gene primers served as the basis for estimated nucleated cell counts. TCRdb's copy holds only in-frame clones and misses some; the assay was immunoSEQ multiplex PCR. Clonal size and the V and J genes are those of that table, whereas D and trimming came from the DNA. This table has under 200,000 clones, around 84% appearing once. The V gene's germline CDR1 is LNHDA and CDR2 SQIVND (reference sequence). The CDR3 has 15 residues. V was pared by 3 bases and J by 8 bases, with 16 bases between.

The sequenced material came from peripheral blood. The V and J genes are TRBV19 and TRBJ1-4; no definite D call. The receptor comes from a woman between 65 and 79 years old with COVID-19, enrolled during active disease. The CDR3 here is CASSISGLSGEKLFF. CDR3 DNA sequence: TGTGCCAGTAGTATCTCGGGTCTAAGCGGAGAAAAACTGTTTTTT.